This T cell receptor beta chain originates from a study of T cell changes during pregnancy in multiple sclerosis. J lost 3 bases, V lost 10 bases, and 21 bases had no gene match. Germline V gives CDR1 MNHEY, CDR2 SMNVEV (reference sequence). This CDR3 is built from 17 residues. Sequenced by immunoSEQ multiplex PCR; TCRdb stores in-frame clones only, minus some. The sample gives about 62,000 clones, 80% to 90% of which show up once; 2% to 3% is in the top ten. Sequenced here: peripheral blood, sampled in the first trimester of pregnancy. The chain employs TRBV27 and TRBJ2-7; the match to TRBD2 covers 7 bases. This TCR was sampled from a female donor with multiple sclerosis, enrolled in a pregnancy study. The CDR3 nucleotides are TGTGCCACCTCCCCGGGTTGGGGAGTGGGGGGGAGCTACGAGCAGTACTTC. It yields the protein CATSPGWGVGGSYEQYF.